This TCR beta chain comes out of a study of blood T cell repertoires in COVID-19. Method: immunoSEQ multiplex PCR; TCRdb's copy keeps in-frame clones and lacks some. This sample has 150,000 to 200,000 clones, with roughly 78% found just once. The sequenced sample consisted of PBMCs or T cells enriched from blood (not recorded which). The TCR was taken from an older woman in a cohort exposed to, infected with or recovered from COVID-19 (not recorded which).

The CDR3 loop is CASSFFGRPGAETQYF. The CDR3 nucleotides read TGTGCCAGCAGCTTTTTCGGGAGGCCGGGCGCAGAGACCCAGTACTTC. V is TRBV7-9 and J is TRBJ2-5, with TRBD2 identical over 7 bases. Germline CDR1 is SEHNR and CDR2 is FQNEAQ (reference sequence). The CDR3 totals 16 residues. The trim removed 3 bases at V and 4 bases at J, leaving 11 bases unmatched.